These T cell receptor beta chains were read from a single sample in a study of regulatory T cells in long-lasting Graves disease. A single record per CDR3 protein comes from TCRdb applying MiXCR to the multiplex PCR reads. Here the sample spans approximately 400,000 distinct CDR3 sequences, 12% being singletons. This sample also belongs to another study, concerning T cells in Graves' hyperthyroidism and ophthalmopathy.

The sequenced sample was peripheral blood mononuclear cells (PBMCs), obtained at new diagnosis, from a patient treated with antithyroid drugs. The receptor set was obtained from a woman between 18 and 30 years old with Graves disease. The CDR3 runs from the conserved cysteine through the conserved F or W. A D gene is named only where the DNA matches it firmly. Clone size appears in some rows only: once, few, many, or a class for an expanded clone.

abundance | d_gene | j_gene | v_gene | CDR3nt | CDR3aa
many | NA | TRBJ1-5 | TRBV7-9 | TGTGCCAGCAGCTTAGCGCTAAGGGGGAGCAATCAGCCCCAGCATTTT | CASSLALRGSNQPQHF
NA | TRBD2 | TRBJ2-1 | TRBV14 | TGTGCCAGCAGGGAAGGGCCCCAAGAAGCGGGGGGGCACTACAATGAGCAGTTCTTC | CASREGPQEAGGHYNEQFF
many | NA | TRBJ2-3 | TRBV12-3/TRBV12-4 | TGTGCCAGCACCTCGCCAGGCAGAGGGGATACGCAGTATTTT | CASTSPGRGDTQYF
NA | NA | TRBJ2-2 | TRBV14 | TGTGCCAGCAGCCAATCGGCTAGTGTGTTCCTCGACGGGGAGCTGTTTTTT | CASSQSASVFLDGELFF
many | TRBD1 | TRBJ1-5 | TRBV20-1 | TGCAGTGCTAGAGATTTCGGAGGGGGCGGCAATCAGCCCCAGCATTTT | CSARDFGGGGNQPQHF
many | NA | TRBJ1-2 | TRBV12-3/TRBV12-4 | TGTGCCAGCAGCCCCCGCCTTCGGGATGGCTACACCTTC | CASSPRLRDGYTF
few | TRBD2 | TRBJ2-3 | TRBV4-1 | TGCGCCAGCAGCCAAGACTTTCGGCCTAGCGGGATGACAGATACGCAGTATTTT | CASSQDFRPSGMTDTQYF
many | NA | TRBJ1-1 | TRBV28 | TGTGCCAGCAGTTTGAGGGTCCTCCTGAACACTGAAGCTTTCTTT | CASSLRVLLNTEAFF
many | TRBD1 | TRBJ2-7 | TRBV12-3/TRBV12-4 | TGTGCCAGCAGTTTCTCTCCGAGACAGGGGAACTGGGAAGACGAGCAGTACTTC | CASSFSPRQGNWEDEQYF
NA | NA | TRBJ1-2 | TRBV12-3/TRBV12-4 | TGTGCCAGCAGCGGGGGGCGGGGGGGTAACTATGGCTACACCTTC | CASSGGRGGNYGYTF
NA | NA | TRBJ2-7 | TRBV11-1 | TGTGCCAGCAGCCACCCCGGGACTTTATCCTACGAGCAGTACTTC | CASSHPGTLSYEQYF
many | NA | TRBJ1-2 | TRBV14 | TGTGCCAGCAGCCCGTTCTGGATCTATGGCTACACCTTC | CASSPFWIYGYTF
NA | NA | TRBJ1-2 | TRBV4-1 | TGCGCCAGCAGCCAAGATCCAGCAGGGCAGGGCTATGGCTACACCTTC | CASSQDPAGQGYGYTF
many | NA | TRBJ2-7 | TRBV7-2 | TGTGCCAGCAGCTTATCCACAGGTGGGACCCCCCGCGAGCAGTACTTC | CASSLSTGGTPREQYF
many | NA | TRBJ2-3 | TRBV28 | TGTGCCAGCAGTTTTGACGGGGGAAGGGGAGATACGCAGTATTTT | CASSFDGGRGDTQYF
many | NA | TRBJ2-5 | TRBV7-7 | TGTGCTAGCAGCTCCTCCGGGACATGGGAGACCCAGTACTTC | CASSSSGTWETQYF
many | NA | TRBJ1-2 | TRBV24-1 | TGTGCCACCAGTGACCCTGGGACGTCTGCTAACTATGGCTACACCTTC | CATSDPGTSANYGYTF
NA | NA | TRBJ2-1 | TRBV7-6 | TGTGCCAGCAGCATTACAGGGTTAAATGAGCAGTTCTTC | CASSITGLNEQFF
many | TRBD2 | TRBJ2-5 | TRBV2 | TGTGCCAGCACTAGCGGGAGTAGGAGAGAGACCCAGTACTTC | CASTSGSRRETQYF
many | NA | TRBJ1-1 | TRBV20-1 | TGCAGTGCCCCCGCGGCCGCACCCATGATGAACACTGAAGCTTTCTTT | CSAPAAAPMMNTEAFF
many | NA | TRBJ2-5 | TRBV11-1 | TGTGCCAGCAGCTTAGAAGGCCGTTTTGTCCAAGAGACCCAGTACTTC | CASSLEGRFVQETQYF
many | NA | TRBJ2-1 | TRBV7-2 | TGTGCCAGCAGCTTGGTGGACATAGGTCTCAATGAGCAGTTCTTC | CASSLVDIGLNEQFF
many | NA | TRBJ2-4 | TRBV4-3 | TGCGCCAGCAGCCAAGATCTCGGGAACATTCAGTACTTC | CASSQDLGNIQYF
many | NA | TRBJ1-2 | TRBV5-1 | TGCGCCAGCAGCTTGTTAGCGGGAACAGACCAGGAGGCCTATGGCTACACCTTC | CASSLLAGTDQEAYGYTF
many | TRBD2 | TRBJ2-5 | TRBV7-9 | TGTGCCAGCAGCCCACTAGCGGTCCAAGAGACCCAGTACTTC | CASSPLAVQETQYF
NA | NA | TRBJ2-3 | TRBV6-2/TRBV6-3 | TGTGCCAGCAGTTACTCCCAGGGCAGGGGTCCAGATACGCAGTATTTT | CASSYSQGRGPDTQYF
NA | TRBD2 | TRBJ2-2 | TRBV4-3 | TGCGCCAGCAGCCCGCTAAGAGCGGGAGGTGCCACCGGGGAGCTGTTTTTT | CASSPLRAGGATGELFF
many | TRBD1 | TRBJ2-7 | TRBV6-1 | TGTGCCAGCAGAGGACAGGGTGGCTCCTACGAGCAGTACTTC | CASRGQGGSYEQYF
few | NA | TRBJ2-7 | TRBV10-3 | TGTGCCATCAAAGGACGACAGGCTGGCGACGAGCAGTACTTC | CAIKGRQAGDEQYF
few | NA | TRBJ2-5 | TRBV14 | TGTGCCAGCAGCCGGCGGGGATGGGAAGAGACCCAGTACTTC | CASSRRGWEETQYF
many | NA | TRBJ2-1 | TRBV5-6 | TGTGCCAGCAGCTTGGCTCCCTCCACGTACAATGAGCAGTTCTTC | CASSLAPSTYNEQFF
NA | NA | TRBJ1-5 | TRBV19 | TGTGCCAGTAGTATCGGGGATCAGCCCCAGCATTTT | CASSIGDQPQHF
few | NA | TRBJ1-1 | TRBV28 | TGTGCCAGCAGTTTATTACAAAGGATCGGAAATAAGAACACTGAAGCTTTCTTT | CASSLLQRIGNKNTEAFF
few | NA | TRBJ1-5 | TRBV5-6 | TGTGCCAGCAGCTTCGGCGGTTTGTGGAGCAATCAGCCCCAGCATTTT | CASSFGGLWSNQPQHF
NA | NA | TRBJ2-3 | TRBV29-1 | TGCAGCGTTGATGGGGCGACTCCCCGGTACACAGATACGCAGTATTTT | CSVDGATPRYTDTQYF
NA | NA | TRBJ2-7 | TRBV9 | TGTGCCAGCAGCGTAGAGGACGAACGCCCCTACGAGCAGTACTTC | CASSVEDERPYEQYF
NA | NA | TRBJ2-1 | TRBV5-1 | TGCGCCAGCAGGGACGTGGGACAACAAGCTCGGCCCACCATTGGCAATGAGCAGTTCTTC | CASRDVGQQARPTIGNEQFF
few | TRBD1 | TRBJ2-7 | TRBV15 | TGTGCCACCAGCAGTCCGGGACAGGGGACAAACGAGCAGTACTTC | CATSSPGQGTNEQYF
many | TRBD2 | TRBJ2-1 | TRBV24-1 | TGTGCCACCAGTGACATCGGACTAGCGGGAAACAATGAGCAGTTCTTC | CATSDIGLAGNNEQFF
many | NA | TRBJ2-1 | TRBV20-1 | TGCAGTGCTAGAGTCTCCTGGGAGCAGTTCTTC | CSARVSWEQFF
NA | NA | TRBJ2-1 | TRBV5-5 | TGTGCCAGCAGCTTAAGGGGGTTTGCTGAGCAGTTCTTC | CASSLRGFAEQFF
many | NA | TRBJ2-5 | TRBV2 | TGTGCCAGCAAGCGCGGGACAGTTGAGGAGACCCAGTACTTC | CASKRGTVEETQYF
few | TRBD2 | TRBJ2-3 | TRBV5-1 | TGCGCCAGCAGCCCCATTTCGACGACTAGCGGGGGAACAGATACGCAGTATTTT | CASSPISTTSGGTDTQYF
NA | NA | TRBJ2-7 | TRBV28 | TGTGCCAGCAGTCTCCGTGGAGGTCAGTACTTC | CASSLRGGQYF
NA | NA | TRBJ1-6 | TRBV11-2 | TGTGCCAGCAGCTTAGATTTGTTGTCACCCCTCCACTTT | CASSLDLLSPLHF
many | NA | TRBJ2-7 | TRBV2 | TGTGCCAGCAGTGTGATTCCCAGCTCCGAGCAGTACTTC | CASSVIPSSEQYF
many | TRBD1 | TRBJ1-1 | TRBV20-1 | TGCAGTGCTAGTCAGGGGGCTTCAGTTGGTGAAGCTTTCTTT | CSASQGASVGEAFF
NA | NA | TRBJ2-1 | TRBV4-3 | TGCGCCAGCAGCCAAGACGGTCGGGAGTGGTACAATGAGCAGTTCTTC | CASSQDGREWYNEQFF
NA | NA | TRBJ1-2 | TRBV20-1 | TGCAGTGCTTTAGACCAGAACTATGGCTACACCTTC | CSALDQNYGYTF